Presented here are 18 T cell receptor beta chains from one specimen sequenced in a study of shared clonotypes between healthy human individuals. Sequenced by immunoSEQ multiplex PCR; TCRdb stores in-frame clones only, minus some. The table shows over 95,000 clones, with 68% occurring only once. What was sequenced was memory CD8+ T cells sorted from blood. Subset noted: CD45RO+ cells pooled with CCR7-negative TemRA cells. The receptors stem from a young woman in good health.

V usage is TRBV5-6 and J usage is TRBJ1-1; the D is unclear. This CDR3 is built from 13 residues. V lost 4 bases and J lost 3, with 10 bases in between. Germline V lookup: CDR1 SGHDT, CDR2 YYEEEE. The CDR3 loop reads CASSMQEYTEAFF. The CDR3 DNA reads TGTGCCAGCAGCATGCAGGAATACACTGAAGCTTTCTTT.

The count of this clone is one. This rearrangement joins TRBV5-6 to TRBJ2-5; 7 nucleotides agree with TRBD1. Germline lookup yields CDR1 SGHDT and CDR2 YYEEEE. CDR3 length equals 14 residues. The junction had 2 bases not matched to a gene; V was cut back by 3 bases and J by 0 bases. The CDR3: CASSSGTDQETQYF. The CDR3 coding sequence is TGTGCCAGCAGCTCCGGGACAGACCAAGAGACCCAGTACTTC.

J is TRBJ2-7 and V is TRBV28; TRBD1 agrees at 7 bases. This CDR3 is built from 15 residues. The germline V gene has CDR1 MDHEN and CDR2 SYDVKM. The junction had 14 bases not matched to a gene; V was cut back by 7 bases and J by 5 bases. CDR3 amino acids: CASTLALRQGHEQYF. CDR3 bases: TGTGCCAGCACCTTAGCCTTACGACAGGGCCACGAGCAGTACTTC.

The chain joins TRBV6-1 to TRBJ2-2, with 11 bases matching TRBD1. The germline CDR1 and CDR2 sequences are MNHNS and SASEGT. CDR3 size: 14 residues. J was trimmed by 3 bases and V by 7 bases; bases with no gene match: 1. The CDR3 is CASTGQGDTGELFF. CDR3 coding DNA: TGTGCCAGCACGGGACAGGGGGACACCGGGGAGCTGTTTTTT.

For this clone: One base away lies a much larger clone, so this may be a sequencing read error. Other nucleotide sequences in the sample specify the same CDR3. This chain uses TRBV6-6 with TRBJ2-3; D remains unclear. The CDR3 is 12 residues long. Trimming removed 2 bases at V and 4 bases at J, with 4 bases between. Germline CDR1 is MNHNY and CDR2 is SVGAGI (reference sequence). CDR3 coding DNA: TGTGCCAGCAGTTACGGTCCAGATACGCAGTATTTT. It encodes CASSYGPDTQYF.

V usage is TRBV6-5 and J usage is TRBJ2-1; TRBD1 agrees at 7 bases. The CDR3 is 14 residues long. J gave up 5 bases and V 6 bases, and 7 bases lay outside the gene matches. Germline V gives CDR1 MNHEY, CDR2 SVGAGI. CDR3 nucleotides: TGTGCCAGCAGGGACCGGGACAGACACAATGAGCAGTTCTTC. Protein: CASRDRDRHNEQFF.

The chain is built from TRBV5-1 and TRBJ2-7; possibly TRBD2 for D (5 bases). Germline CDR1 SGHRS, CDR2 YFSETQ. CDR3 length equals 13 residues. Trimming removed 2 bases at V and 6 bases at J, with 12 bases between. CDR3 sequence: CASSLTGSREQYF. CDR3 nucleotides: TGCGCCAGCAGCTTAACGGGGTCCCGCGAGCAGTACTTC. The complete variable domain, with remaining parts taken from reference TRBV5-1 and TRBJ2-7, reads KAGVTQTPRYLIKTRGQQVTLSCSPISGHRSVSWYQQTPGQGLQFLFEYFSETQRNKGNFPGRFSGRQFSNSRSEMNVSTLELGDSALYLCASSLTGSREQYFGPGTRLTVT.

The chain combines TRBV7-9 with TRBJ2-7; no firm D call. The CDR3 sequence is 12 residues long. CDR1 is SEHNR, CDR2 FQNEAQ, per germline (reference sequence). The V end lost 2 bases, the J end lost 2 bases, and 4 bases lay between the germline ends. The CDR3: CASSLSAYEQYF. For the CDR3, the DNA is TGTGCCAGCAGCTTATCTGCCTACGAGCAGTACTTC.

The CDR3 DNA is TGCAGCGTACAAACGGATCAAACCTACGAGCAGTACTTC. Encoded protein: CSVQTDQTYEQYF. The V gene is TRBV29-1, the J gene TRBJ2-5; D is unclear. The closer fit of TRBJ2-7 to the DNA end suggests the J call may be wrong. The CDR3 consists of 13 residues. Per the germline V gene, CDR1 is SQVTM and CDR2 is ANQGSEA.

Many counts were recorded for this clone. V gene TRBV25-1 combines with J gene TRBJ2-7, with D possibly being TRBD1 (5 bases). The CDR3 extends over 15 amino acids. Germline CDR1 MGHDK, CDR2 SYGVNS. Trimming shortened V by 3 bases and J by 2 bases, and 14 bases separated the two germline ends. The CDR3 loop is CASSDGKQDPYEQYF. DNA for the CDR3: TGTGCCAGCAGTGATGGTAAACAGGATCCCTACGAGCAGTACTTC.

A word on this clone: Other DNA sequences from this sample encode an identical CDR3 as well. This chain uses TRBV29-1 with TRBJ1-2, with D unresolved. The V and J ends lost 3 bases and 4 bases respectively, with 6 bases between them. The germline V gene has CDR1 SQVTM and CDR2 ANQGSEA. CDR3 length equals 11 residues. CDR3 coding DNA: TGCAGCGTTGACGGTACCTATGGCTACACCTTC. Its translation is CSVDGTYGYTF.

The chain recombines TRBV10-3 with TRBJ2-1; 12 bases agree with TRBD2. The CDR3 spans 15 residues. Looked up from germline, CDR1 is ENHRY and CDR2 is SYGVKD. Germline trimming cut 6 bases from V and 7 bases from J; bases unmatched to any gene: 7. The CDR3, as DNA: TGTGCCATCAGGGAGCTAGCGGGAGGGCTAAATGAGCAGTTCTTC. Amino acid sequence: CAIRELAGGLNEQFF.

This CDR3 reads CATSRAHRGMETQYF. CDR3 nucleotide sequence: TGTGCCACCAGCAGAGCTCACAGGGGGATGGAGACCCAGTACTTC. This chain links TRBV15 with TRBJ2-5, with 8 bases matching TRBD1. This CDR3 region has 15 residues. V was pared by 1 base and J by 5 bases, with 6 bases of the junction left unmatched. The germline gives CDR1 LNHNV, CDR2 YYDKDF (reference sequence).

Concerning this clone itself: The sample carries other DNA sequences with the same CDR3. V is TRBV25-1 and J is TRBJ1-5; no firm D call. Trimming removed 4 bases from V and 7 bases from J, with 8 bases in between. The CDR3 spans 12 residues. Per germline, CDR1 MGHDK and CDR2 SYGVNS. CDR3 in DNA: TGTGCCAGCAGTGTCGAAGGCCAGCCCCAGCATTTT. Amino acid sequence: CASSVEGQPQHF.

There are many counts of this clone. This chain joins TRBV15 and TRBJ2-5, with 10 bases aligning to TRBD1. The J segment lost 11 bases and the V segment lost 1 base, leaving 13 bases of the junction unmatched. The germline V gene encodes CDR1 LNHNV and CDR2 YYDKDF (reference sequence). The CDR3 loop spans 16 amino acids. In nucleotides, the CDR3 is TGTGCCACCAGCAGAGCGGTAGGGACAGGGGCCGTAGAGCAGTACTTC. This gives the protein CATSRAVGTGAVEQYF.

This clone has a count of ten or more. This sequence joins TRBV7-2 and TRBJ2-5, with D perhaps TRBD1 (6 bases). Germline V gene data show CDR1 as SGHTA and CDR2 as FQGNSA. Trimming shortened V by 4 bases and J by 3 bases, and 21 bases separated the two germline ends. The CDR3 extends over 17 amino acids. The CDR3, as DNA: TGTGCCAGCAGCTCATGGCTCCGACCGGGACAAAAAGAGACCCAGTACTTC. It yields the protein CASSSWLRPGQKETQYF.

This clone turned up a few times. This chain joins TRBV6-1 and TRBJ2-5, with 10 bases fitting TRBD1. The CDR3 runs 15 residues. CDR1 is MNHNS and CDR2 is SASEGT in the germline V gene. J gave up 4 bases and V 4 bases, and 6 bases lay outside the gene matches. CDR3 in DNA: TGTGCCAGCAGTGCGGGACAGGGGTTTCCAGAGACCCAGTACTTC. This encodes CASSAGQGFPETQYF.

The CDR3 DNA follows: TGCGCCAGCAGTGGAGGCTCTGGGGCCAACGTCCTGACTTTC. It specifies CASSGGSGANVLTF. The chain combines TRBV5-1 with TRBJ2-6; D perhaps matches TRBD2 (5 bases). Germline V lookup: CDR1 SGHRS, CDR2 YFSETQ. The CDR3 is 14 residues long. V was clipped by 5 bases and J by 0 bases, with 6 bases between them.